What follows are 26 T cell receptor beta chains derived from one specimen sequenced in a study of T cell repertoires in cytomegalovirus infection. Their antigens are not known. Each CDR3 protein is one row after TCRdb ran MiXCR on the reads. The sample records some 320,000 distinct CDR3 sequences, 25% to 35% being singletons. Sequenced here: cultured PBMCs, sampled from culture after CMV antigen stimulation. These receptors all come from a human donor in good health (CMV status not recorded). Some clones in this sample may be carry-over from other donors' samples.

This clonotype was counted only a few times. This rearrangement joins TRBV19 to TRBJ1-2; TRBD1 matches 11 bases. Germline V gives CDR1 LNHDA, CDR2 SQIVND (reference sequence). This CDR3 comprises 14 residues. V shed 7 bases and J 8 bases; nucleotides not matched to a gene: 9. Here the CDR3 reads CASNEGQGVFGYTF. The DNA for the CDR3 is TGTGCCAGTAACGAGGGACAGGGGGTTTTCGGCTACACCTTC.

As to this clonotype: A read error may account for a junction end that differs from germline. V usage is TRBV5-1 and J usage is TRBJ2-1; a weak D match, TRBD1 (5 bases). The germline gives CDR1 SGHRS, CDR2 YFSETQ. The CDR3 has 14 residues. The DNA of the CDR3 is TGCGCCCGCAGCTTCGACAGCCCCTACAATGAGCAGTTCTTC. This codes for CARSFDSPYNEQFF.

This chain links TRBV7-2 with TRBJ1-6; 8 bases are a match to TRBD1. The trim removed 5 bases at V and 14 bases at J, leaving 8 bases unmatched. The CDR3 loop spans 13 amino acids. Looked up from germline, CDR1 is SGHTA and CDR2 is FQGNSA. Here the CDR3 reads CASSPGQGETLHF. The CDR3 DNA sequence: TGTGCCAGCAGCCCCGGACAGGGAGAGACCCTCCACTTT.

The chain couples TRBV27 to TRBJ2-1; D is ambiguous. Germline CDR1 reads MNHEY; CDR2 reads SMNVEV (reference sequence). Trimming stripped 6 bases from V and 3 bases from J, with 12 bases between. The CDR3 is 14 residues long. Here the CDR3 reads CASRSTGFYNEQFF. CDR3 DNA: TGTGCCAGCAGGAGTACCGGGTTCTACAATGAGCAGTTCTTC.

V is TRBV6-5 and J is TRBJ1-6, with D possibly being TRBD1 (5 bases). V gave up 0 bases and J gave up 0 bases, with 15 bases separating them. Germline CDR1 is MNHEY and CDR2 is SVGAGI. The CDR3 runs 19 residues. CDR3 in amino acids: CASSYSSGGTSSYNSPLHF. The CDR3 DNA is TGTGCCAGCAGTTACTCTTCTGGGGGGACCAGCTCCTATAATTCACCCCTCCACTTT.

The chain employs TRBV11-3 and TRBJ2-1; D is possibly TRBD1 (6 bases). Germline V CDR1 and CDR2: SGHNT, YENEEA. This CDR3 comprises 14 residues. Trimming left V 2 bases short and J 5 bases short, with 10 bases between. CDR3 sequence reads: CASSLPQGDNEQFF. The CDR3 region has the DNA TGTGCCAGCAGCTTACCACAGGGAGACAATGAGCAGTTCTTC. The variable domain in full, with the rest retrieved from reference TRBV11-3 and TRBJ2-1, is EAGVVQSPRYKIIEKKQPVAFWCNPISGHNTLYWYLQNLGQGPELLIRYENEEAVDDSQLPKDRFSAERLKGVDSTLKIQPAELGDSAVYLCASSLPQGDNEQFFGPGTRLTVL.

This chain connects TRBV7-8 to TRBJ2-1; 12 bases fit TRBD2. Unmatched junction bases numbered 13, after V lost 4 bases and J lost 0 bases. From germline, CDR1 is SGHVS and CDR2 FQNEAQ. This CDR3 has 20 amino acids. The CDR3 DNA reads TGTGCCAGCAGCTCGTATGGGACTAGCGGGTCACGGCGCTCCTACAATGAGCAGTTCTTC. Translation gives CASSSYGTSGSRRSYNEQFF.

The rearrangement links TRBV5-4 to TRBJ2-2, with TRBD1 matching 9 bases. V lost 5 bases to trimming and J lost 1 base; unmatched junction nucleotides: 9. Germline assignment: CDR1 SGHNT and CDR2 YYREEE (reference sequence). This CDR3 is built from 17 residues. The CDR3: CASRGYRGPRNTGELFF. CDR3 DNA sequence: TGTGCCAGCAGAGGTTACAGGGGGCCTCGGAACACCGGGGAGCTGTTTTTT.

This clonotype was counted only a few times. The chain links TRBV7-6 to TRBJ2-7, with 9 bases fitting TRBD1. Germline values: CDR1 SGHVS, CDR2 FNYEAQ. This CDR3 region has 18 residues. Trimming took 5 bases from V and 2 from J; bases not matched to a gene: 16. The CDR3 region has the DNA TGTGCCAGCAGCACCGGGGGGTCCGGGACAGGGTGGACCTACGAGCAGTACTTC. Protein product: CASSTGGSGTGWTYEQYF.

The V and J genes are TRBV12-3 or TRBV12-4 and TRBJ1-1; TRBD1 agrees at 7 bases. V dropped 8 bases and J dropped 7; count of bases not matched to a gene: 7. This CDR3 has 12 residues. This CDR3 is CASRQGGDEAFF. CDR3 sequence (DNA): TGTGCCAGCCGTCAGGGGGGAGATGAAGCTTTCTTT.

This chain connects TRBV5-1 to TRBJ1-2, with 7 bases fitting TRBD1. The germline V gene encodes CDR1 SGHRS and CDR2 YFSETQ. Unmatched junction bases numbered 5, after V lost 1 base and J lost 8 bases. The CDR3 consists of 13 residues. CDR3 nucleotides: TGCGCCAGCAGCTTGAGGGGGCTAAGGGGCTACACCTTC. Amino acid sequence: CASSLRGLRGYTF.

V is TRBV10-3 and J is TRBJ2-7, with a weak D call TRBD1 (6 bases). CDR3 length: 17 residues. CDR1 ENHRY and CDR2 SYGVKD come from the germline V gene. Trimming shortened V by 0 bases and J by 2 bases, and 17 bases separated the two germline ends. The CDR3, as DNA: TGTGCCATCAGTGAGTCGATAGCCGGCAGGGGACCCTACGAGCAGTACTTC. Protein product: CAISESIAGRGPYEQYF.

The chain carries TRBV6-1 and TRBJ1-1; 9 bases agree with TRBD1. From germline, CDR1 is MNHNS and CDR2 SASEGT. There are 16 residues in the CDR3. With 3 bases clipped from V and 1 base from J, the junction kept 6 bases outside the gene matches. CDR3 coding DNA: TGTGCCAGCAGTGAGAAGACAGGGGGACCGAACACTGAAGCTTTCTTT. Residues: CASSEKTGGPNTEAFF.

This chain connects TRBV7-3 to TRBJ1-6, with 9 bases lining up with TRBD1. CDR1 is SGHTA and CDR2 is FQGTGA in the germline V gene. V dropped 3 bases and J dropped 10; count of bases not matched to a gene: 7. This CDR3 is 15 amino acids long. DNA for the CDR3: TGTGCCAGCAGCTTGACCGGGACAGGGCGGTCACCCCTCCACTTT. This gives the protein CASSLTGTGRSPLHF. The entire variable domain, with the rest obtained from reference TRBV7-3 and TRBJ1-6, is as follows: GAGVSQTPSNKVTEKGKYVELRCDPISGHTALYWYRQSLGQGPEFLIYFQGTGAADDSGLPNDRFFAVRPEGSVSTLKIQRTERGDSAVYLCASSLTGTGRSPLHFGNGTRLTVT.

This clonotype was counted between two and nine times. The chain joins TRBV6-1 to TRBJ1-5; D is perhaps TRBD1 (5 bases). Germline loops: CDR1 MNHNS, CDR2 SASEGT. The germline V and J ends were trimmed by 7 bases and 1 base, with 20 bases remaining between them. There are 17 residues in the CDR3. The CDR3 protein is CASTPTDNWSSNQPQHF. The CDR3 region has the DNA TGTGCCAGCACCCCCACGGACAACTGGTCGAGCAATCAGCCCCAGCATTTT.

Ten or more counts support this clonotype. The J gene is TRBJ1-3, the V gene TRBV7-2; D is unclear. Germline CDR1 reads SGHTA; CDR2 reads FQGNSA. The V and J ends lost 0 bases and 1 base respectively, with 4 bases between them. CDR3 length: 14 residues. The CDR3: CASSLAQSGNTIYF. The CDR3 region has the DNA TGTGCCAGCAGCTTAGCTCAATCTGGAAACACCATATATTTT.

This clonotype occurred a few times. This CDR3 is CAISPHFSTNEKLFF. The CDR3 nucleotides read TGTGCCATCAGCCCTCACTTTTCAACTAATGAAAAACTGTTTTTT. The chain couples TRBV10-3 to TRBJ1-4; unclear D gene. CDR1 is ENHRY, CDR2 SYGVKD, per germline. The V gene lost 6 bases and the J gene lost 0 bases, with 11 bases spanning the gap. The CDR3 contains 15 residues.

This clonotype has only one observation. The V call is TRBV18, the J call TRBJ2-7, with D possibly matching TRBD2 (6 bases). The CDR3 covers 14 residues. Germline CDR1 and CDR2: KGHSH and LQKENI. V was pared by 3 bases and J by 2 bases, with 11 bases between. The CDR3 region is CASSPGLLTYEQYF. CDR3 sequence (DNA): TGTGCCAGCTCACCGGGACTCCTGACCTACGAGCAGTACTTC.

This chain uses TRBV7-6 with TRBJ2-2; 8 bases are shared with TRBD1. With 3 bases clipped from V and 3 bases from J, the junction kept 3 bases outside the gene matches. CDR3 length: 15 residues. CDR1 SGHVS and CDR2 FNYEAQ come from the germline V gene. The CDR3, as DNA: TGTGCCAGCAGCTTTGGACAGGGTGACACCGGGGAGCTGTTTTTT. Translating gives CASSFGQGDTGELFF.

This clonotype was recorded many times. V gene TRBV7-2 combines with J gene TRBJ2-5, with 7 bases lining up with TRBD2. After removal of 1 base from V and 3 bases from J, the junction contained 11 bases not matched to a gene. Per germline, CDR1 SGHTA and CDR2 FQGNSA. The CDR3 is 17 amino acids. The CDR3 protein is CASSLGLILAGEETQYF. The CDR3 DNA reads TGTGCCAGCAGCTTAGGTCTGATTCTCGCGGGAGAAGAGACCCAGTACTTC.

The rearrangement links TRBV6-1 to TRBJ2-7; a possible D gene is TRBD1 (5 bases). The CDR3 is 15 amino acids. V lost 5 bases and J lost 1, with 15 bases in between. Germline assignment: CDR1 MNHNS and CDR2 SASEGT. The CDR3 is CASSLIQGRSYEQYF. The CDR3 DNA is TGTGCCAGCAGTTTGATTCAGGGAAGGTCCTACGAGCAGTACTTC.

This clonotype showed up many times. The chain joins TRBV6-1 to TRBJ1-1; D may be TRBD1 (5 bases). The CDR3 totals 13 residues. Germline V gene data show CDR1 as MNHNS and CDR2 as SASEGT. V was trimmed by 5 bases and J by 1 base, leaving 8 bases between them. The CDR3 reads CASSYGGNTEAFF. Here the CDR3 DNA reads TGTGCCAGCAGTTATGGGGGGAACACTGAAGCTTTCTTT.

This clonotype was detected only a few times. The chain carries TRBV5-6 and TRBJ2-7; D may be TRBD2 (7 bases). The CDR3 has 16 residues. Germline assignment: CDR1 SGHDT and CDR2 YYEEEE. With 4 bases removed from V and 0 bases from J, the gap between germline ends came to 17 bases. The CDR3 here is CASSRGAITSSYEQYF. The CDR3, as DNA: TGTGCCAGCAGCCGGGGGGCGATCACGAGCTCCTACGAGCAGTACTTC.

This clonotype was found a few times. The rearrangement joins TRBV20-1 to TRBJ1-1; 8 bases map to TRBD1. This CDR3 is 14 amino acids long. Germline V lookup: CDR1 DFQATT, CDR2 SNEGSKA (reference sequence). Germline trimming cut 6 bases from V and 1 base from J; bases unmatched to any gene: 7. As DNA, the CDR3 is TGCAGTGCAAAATTTGGGACAGGGAACACTGAAGCTTTCTTT. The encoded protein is CSAKFGTGNTEAFF.

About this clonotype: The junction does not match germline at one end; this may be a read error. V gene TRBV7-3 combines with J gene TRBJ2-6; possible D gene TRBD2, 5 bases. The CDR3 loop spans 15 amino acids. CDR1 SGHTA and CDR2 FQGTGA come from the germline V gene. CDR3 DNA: TGTGGCAGCAGCTTCAGCGGCTCTGGGGCCAACGTCCTGACTTTC. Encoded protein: CGSSFSGSGANVLTF. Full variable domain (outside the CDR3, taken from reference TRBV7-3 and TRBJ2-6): GAGVSQTPSNKVTEKGKYVELRCDPISGHTALYWYRQSLGQGPEFLIYFQGTGAADDSGLPNDRFFAVRPEGSVSTLKIQRTERGDSAVYLCGSSFSGSGANVLTFGAGSRLTVL.

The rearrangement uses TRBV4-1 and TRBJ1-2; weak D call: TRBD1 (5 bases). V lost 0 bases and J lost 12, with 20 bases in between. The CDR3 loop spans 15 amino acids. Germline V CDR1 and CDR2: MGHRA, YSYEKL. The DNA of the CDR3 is TGCGCCAGCAGCCAAGATGAGGAGACTTTGCCGGGGGACACCTTC. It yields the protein CASSQDEETLPGDTF.